Presented here are 27 T cell receptor beta chains from one specimen sequenced in a study of shared clonotypes between healthy human individuals. Clones were sequenced by immunoSEQ multiplex PCR, and TCRdb holds only the in-frame ones, with some missing. The sample records 2 million to 2.5 million clones, under 95% being singletons. The sequenced sample consisted of naive CD4+ T cells from PBMCs. Subset here: CD45RA+ positively selected. All receptors come from a man aged 18 to 30 in good health. Some clones in this sample may be carry-over from other donors' samples.

This chain joins TRBV28 and TRBJ2-1, with D possibly matching TRBD2 (6 bases). Trimming removed 10 bases from V and 4 bases from J, with 11 bases in between. This CDR3 has 12 amino acids. The germline V gene has CDR1 MDHEN and CDR2 SYDVKM. CDR3 nucleotides: TGTGCCATAGGACTAAGATACAATGAGCAGTTCTTC. Translating it yields CAIGLRYNEQFF.

As regards this clone: Other nucleotide sequences in the sample specify the same CDR3. The genes are TRBV5-1 and TRBJ2-2; no clear D. V was pared by 0 bases and J by 5 bases, with 5 bases between. Germline V gene data show CDR1 as SGHRS and CDR2 as YFSETQ. The CDR3 runs 13 residues. The CDR3: CASSLDLTGELFF. The DNA of the CDR3 is TGCGCCAGCAGCTTGGACCTTACCGGGGAGCTGTTTTTT.

The rearrangement links TRBV5-1 to TRBJ2-3, with 7 bases that match TRBD1. This CDR3 is built from 15 residues. Trimming cost V 9 bases and J 2 bases; bases outside gene matches: 12. The germline V gene has CDR1 SGHRS and CDR2 YFSETQ. The CDR3 spells CANLRQGLNTDTQYF. CDR3 sequence (DNA): TGCGCCAACCTACGACAGGGATTGAACACAGATACGCAGTATTTT.

This chain joins TRBV11-2 and TRBJ2-2; weak D call: TRBD2 (6 bases). The CDR3 loop spans 16 amino acids. CDR1 SGHAT and CDR2 FQNNGV come from the germline V gene. V was pared by 1 base and J by 0 bases, with 9 bases between. Here the CDR3 DNA reads TGTGCCAGCAGCTTAGTTTCGGGGGCGAACACCGGGGAGCTGTTTTTT. It encodes CASSLVSGANTGELFF.

The CDR3 reads CASSHPGGSYEQYF. The CDR3 DNA reads TGTGCCAGCAGCCACCCGGGGGGCTCCTACGAGCAGTACTTC. The chain combines TRBV5-4 with TRBJ2-7; 7 bases match TRBD2. From germline, CDR1 is SGHNT and CDR2 YYREEE (reference sequence). There are 14 residues in the CDR3. V shed 4 bases and J 0 bases; nucleotides not matched to a gene: 4.

The chain joins TRBV2 to TRBJ1-4; 8 bases are a match to TRBD1. The V gene end was trimmed by 9 bases and the J gene end by 8 bases; junction bases not matched to a gene: 20. There are 17 residues in the CDR3. Germline lookup yields CDR1 SNHLY and CDR2 FYNNEI. The CDR3 is CASQETGGIGLGEKLFF. The CDR3 region has the DNA TGTGCCAGTCAGGAAACAGGGGGTATTGGTTTGGGCGAAAAACTGTTTTTT.

The chain has TRBV6-5 and TRBJ2-7; D gene uncertain. Between the trimmed V and J ends, which lost 5 bases and 4 bases, there was a span of 12 bases. The CDR3 has 13 residues. CDR1 is MNHEY, CDR2 SVGAGI, per germline. The chain's CDR3 is CASSRTAGYEQYF. The CDR3 DNA reads as TGTGCCAGCAGTCGAACGGCCGGGTACGAGCAGTACTTC.

This rearrangement joins TRBV4-2 to TRBJ2-3; weak D call: TRBD2 (6 bases). From germline, CDR1 is LGHNA and CDR2 YNFKEQ. The CDR3 consists of 17 residues. V lost 0 bases and J lost 3, with 16 bases in between. The CDR3 region is CASSQDNQRERTDTQYF. The CDR3 DNA sequence: TGTGCCAGCAGCCAAGATAATCAACGGGAGAGGACAGATACGCAGTATTTT.

The chain recombines TRBV11-3 with TRBJ2-7, with unresolved D. V was trimmed by 5 bases and J by 4 bases, leaving 15 bases between them. Germline loops: CDR1 SGHNT, CDR2 YENEEA. This CDR3 has 14 residues. The CDR3 DNA sequence: TGTGCCAGCAGCCCTGGGGTCCACTCTTACGAGCAGTACTTC. It is translated as CASSPGVHSYEQYF.

The gene calls are TRBV29-1 and TRBJ1-5, with D tentatively TRBD1 (5 bases). CDR1 and CDR2 from the germline V gene are SQVTM and ANQGSEA. The CDR3 has 13 amino acids. Trimming removed 4 bases from V and 5 bases from J, with 12 bases in between. The CDR3 DNA reads as TGCAGCGTTGGGGCCTCCAGGGATCAGCCCCAGCATTTT. It yields the protein CSVGASRDQPQHF.

The chain combines TRBV10-3 with TRBJ1-4; D is perhaps TRBD1 (5 bases). With 3 bases removed from V and 7 bases from J, the gap between germline ends came to 9 bases. The CDR3 has 13 amino acids. The germline V gene encodes CDR1 ENHRY and CDR2 SYGVKD. CDR3 residues: CAISERGSEKLFF. The CDR3 DNA reads TGTGCCATCAGTGAAAGGGGATCTGAAAAACTGTTTTTT.

This chain links TRBV10-1 with TRBJ2-2; perhaps TRBD1 as D (5 bases). The V end was cut by 0 bases, the J end by 0 bases, with 11 bases between. The CDR3 loop spans 17 amino acids. In germline, CDR1 is WNHNN, CDR2 SYGVQD (reference sequence). CDR3: CASSESNQGSNTGELFF. CDR3 sequence (DNA): TGCGCCAGCAGTGAGTCGAATCAGGGTTCGAACACCGGGGAGCTGTTTTTT.

The chain recombines TRBV15 with TRBJ2-1, with D possibly being TRBD2 (6 bases). CDR3 length equals 15 residues. With 5 bases removed from V and 2 bases from J, the gap between germline ends came to 13 bases. From germline, CDR1 is LNHNV and CDR2 YYDKDF (reference sequence). The CDR3 coding sequence is TGTGCCACCAGCGACATCGGAGGGACCTACAATGAGCAGTTCTTC. Protein: CATSDIGGTYNEQFF.

Details on this clone: Additional DNA sequences in this sample encode the identical CDR3. The chain combines TRBV30 with TRBJ1-2, with D perhaps matching TRBD1 (5 bases). The V end was cut by 1 base, the J end by 8 bases, with 11 bases between. The CDR3 is 12 amino acids. CDR1 GTSNPN and CDR2 SVGIG come from the germline V gene (reference sequence). CDR3 in DNA: TGTGCCTGGAGTGCCGGGGGTGGGGGCTACACCTTC. This encodes CAWSAGGGGYTF. Full variable domain (remainder filled in from reference TRBV30 and TRBJ1-2): SQTIHQWPATLVQPVGSPLSLECTVEGTSNPNLYWYRQAAGRGLQLLFYSVGIGQISSEVPQNLSASRPQDRQFILSSKKLLLSDSGFYLCAWSAGGGGYTFGSGTRLTVV.

The J gene is TRBJ1-3, the V gene TRBV19; D is unresolved. The length of the CDR3 is 14 residues. Trimming cost V 8 bases and J 5 bases, with 16 bases left between them. CDR1 and CDR2 (germline): LNHDA, SQIVND (reference sequence). The CDR3 here is CASHWTALRNTIYF. The CDR3 coding sequence is TGTGCCAGTCACTGGACGGCGCTCAGAAACACCATATATTTT.

The V call is TRBV10-3, the J call TRBJ2-3; 10 positions match TRBD2. The V gene end was trimmed by 5 bases and the J gene end by 3 bases; junction bases not matched to a gene: 2. CDR3 length: 14 amino acids. Germline V lookup: CDR1 ENHRY, CDR2 SYGVKD. The CDR3 is CAISPSGSTDTQYF. CDR3 nucleotide sequence: TGTGCCATCAGTCCTAGCGGGAGTACAGATACGCAGTATTTT.

This chain joins TRBV6-5 and TRBJ1-2, with TRBD1 matching over 8 bases. V was clipped by 8 bases and J by 3 bases; unmatched bases: 11. This CDR3 is 15 amino acids long. The germline V gene encodes CDR1 MNHEY and CDR2 SVGAGI. The CDR3 region is CASGGQGAGDYGYTF. CDR3 DNA sequence: TGTGCCAGCGGGGGCCAGGGGGCCGGTGACTATGGCTACACCTTC.

This clone was recorded a few times. The chain is built from TRBV4-3 and TRBJ2-3; 13 bases are a match to TRBD2. CDR3 length: 15 residues. Trimming took 4 bases from V and 4 from J; bases not matched to a gene: 2. CDR1 LGHNA and CDR2 YSLEER come from the germline V gene. The CDR3 loop is CASSLGLAGADTQYF. The CDR3 DNA is TGCGCCAGCAGCCTAGGACTAGCGGGAGCAGATACGCAGTATTTT.

This sequence joins TRBV19 and TRBJ1-1, with D perhaps matching TRBD1 (5 bases). The CDR3 consists of 15 residues. Germline V CDR1 and CDR2: LNHDA, SQIVND (reference sequence). The germline V and J ends were trimmed by 7 bases and 5 bases, with 20 bases remaining between them. CDR3: CASTLRSVRGTEAFF. The CDR3 nucleotides are TGTGCCAGTACCCTGCGGTCGGTGAGGGGAACTGAAGCTTTCTTT.

The V gene is TRBV9, the J gene TRBJ2-5; D may be TRBD2 (5 bases). Deletions cut 0 bases from V and 5 bases from J, with 23 bases between. This CDR3 has 18 residues. Germline V gene sequence: CDR1 SGDLS, CDR2 YYNGEE. CDR3 sequence: CASSVGSASLYYRETQYF. CDR3 coding DNA: TGTGCCAGCAGCGTAGGATCGGCTAGCCTTTACTACCGGGAGACCCAGTACTTC.

The chain carries TRBV18 and TRBJ2-1, with 9 bases identical to TRBD2. Trimming removed 3 bases from V and 0 bases from J; junction bases left unmatched: 12. CDR1 and CDR2 from the germline V gene are KGHSH and LQKENI. The CDR3 extends over 19 amino acids. The CDR3: CASSPRIPGSGSSYNEQFF. The CDR3 DNA reads TGTGCCAGCTCACCTAGAATACCCGGTAGCGGGAGCTCCTACAATGAGCAGTTCTTC.

V is TRBV28 and J is TRBJ1-3; D gene uncertain. Germline V gene data show CDR1 as MDHEN and CDR2 as SYDVKM. The CDR3 totals 18 residues. V lost 3 bases to trimming and J lost 0 bases, with 18 bases between them. This chain's CDR3 is CASSFELDGRASGNTIYF. The CDR3 DNA sequence: TGTGCCAGCAGTTTTGAACTAGACGGGAGAGCCTCTGGAAACACCATATATTTT.

In its sample, this clone was seen once. This sequence joins TRBV7-9 and TRBJ2-6, with D possibly matching TRBD1 (6 bases). V gave up 6 bases and J gave up 3 bases, with 12 bases separating them. Germline CDR1 reads SEHNR; CDR2 reads FQNEAQ (reference sequence). This CDR3 has 15 amino acids. The CDR3 DNA follows: TGTGCCAGCAGACAGGGATGGGATGGGGCCAACGTCCTGACTTTC. Its protein product is CASRQGWDGANVLTF.

This chain connects TRBV18 to TRBJ2-7; the D gene is possibly TRBD1 (6 bases). Germline V CDR1 and CDR2: KGHSH, LQKENI. The V gene lost 5 bases and the J gene lost 6 bases, with 11 bases spanning the gap. This CDR3 is 12 amino acids long. CDR3 DNA sequence: TGTGCCAGCTCAAACAGGGATGGCGAGCAGTACTTC. Its translation is CASSNRDGEQYF. Supplemented by reference TRBV18 and TRBJ2-7, the full variable domain reads NAGVMQNPRHLVRRRGQEARLRCSPMKGHSHVYWYRQLPEEGLKFMVYLQKENIIDESGMPKERFSAEFPKEGPSILRIQQVVRGDSAAYFCASSNRDGEQYFGPGTRLTVT.

This clone was detected only once. V gene TRBV6-6 combines with J gene TRBJ2-1, with D possibly TRBD2 on 6 matching bases. This CDR3 spans 16 amino acids. Per germline, CDR1 MNHNY and CDR2 SVGAGI (reference sequence). The V gene lost 2 bases and the J gene lost 0 bases, with 11 bases spanning the gap. CDR3 amino acids: CASSYGSGISYNEQFF. In DNA, the CDR3 is TGTGCCAGCAGTTACGGTAGCGGAATCTCCTACAATGAGCAGTTCTTC.

The rearrangement uses TRBV9 and TRBJ2-7, with 11 positions matching TRBD2. CDR3 length equals 18 residues. Germline V gene sequence: CDR1 SGDLS, CDR2 YYNGEE. After removal of 4 bases from V and 0 bases from J, the junction contained 12 bases not matched to a gene. CDR3 DNA: TGTGCCAGCAGCCCCGGGGCTAGCGGGAGGTTAAGCTCCTACGAGCAGTACTTC. It codes for CASSPGASGRLSSYEQYF.

This clone has a handful of counts. V gene TRBV21-1 combines with J gene TRBJ2-3; the DNA was not used to check the table's D call, TRBD1. TRBV21-1 corresponds to a pseudogene. The CDR3 runs to 17 residues. The CDR3 nucleotides are TGTGCCAGCAGCAAAGCGTCGAGGGACAGGACCGGAGATACGCAGTATTTT. It is translated as CASSKASRDRTGDTQYF.